Below, 9 T cell receptor beta chains from the same sample are listed, as sequenced in a study of blood T cell repertoires in COVID-19. TCRdb keeps only in-frame clones here, not all; method: immunoSEQ multiplex PCR. The sample lists a few hundred thousand clones, 70% to 85% occurring once. The sequencing input was PBMCs or T cells enriched from blood (not recorded which). The origin of the receptors is a woman aged 60-70 years who had recovered from COVID-19.

The chain links TRBV13 to TRBJ1-1; 7 nucleotides agree with TRBD1. CDR3 length: 15 amino acids. The ends lost 5 bases at V and 10 bases at J; junction bases unmatched: 16. The germline V gene has CDR1 PRHDT and CDR2 FYEKMQ (reference sequence). CDR3 residues: CASSPDRVPRLGAFF. The CDR3 DNA is TGTGCCAGCAGCCCAGACAGGGTCCCACGACTCGGAGCTTTCTTT.

The chain recombines TRBV2 with TRBJ2-7; D might be TRBD2 (6 bases). CDR1 and CDR2 from the germline V gene are SNHLY and FYNNEI. This CDR3 spans 11 amino acids. Here the CDR3 DNA reads TGTTCCACGCGGGGAACCTACGAGCAGTACTTC. It translates to CSTRGTYEQYF.

The chain employs TRBV6-5 and TRBJ2-3, with TRBD2 matching over 11 bases. The CDR3 length is 15 residues. CDR1 is MNHEY, CDR2 SVGAGI, per germline. Unmatched junction bases numbered 7, after V lost 6 bases and J lost 5 bases. CDR3 sequence: CASSLAGGTGDTQYF. CDR3 DNA sequence: TGTGCCAGCAGCCTAGCGGGGGGTACAGGAGATACGCAGTATTTT.

The chain has TRBV18 and TRBJ1-2, with D perhaps matching TRBD1 (6 bases). Germline V CDR1 and CDR2: KGHSH, LQKENI. The CDR3 sequence is 15 residues long. Trimming removed 4 bases at V and 1 base at J, with 13 bases between. CDR3 DNA sequence: TGTGCCAGCTCACTACAGGGTCCCGATAACTATGGCTACACCTTC. This translates into CASSLQGPDNYGYTF. The whole variable domain, remainder taken from reference TRBV18 and TRBJ1-2, is NAGVMQNPRHLVRRRGQEARLRCSPMKGHSHVYWYRQLPEEGLKFMVYLQKENIIDESGMPKERFSAEFPKEGPSILRIQQVVRGDSAAYFCASSLQGPDNYGYTFGSGTRLTVV.

This chain connects TRBV11-2 to TRBJ2-1, with TRBD2 matching 8 bases. Germline V CDR1 and CDR2: SGHAT, FQNNGV. Germline trimming cut 5 bases from V and 10 bases from J; bases unmatched to any gene: 10. This CDR3 has 14 amino acids. The CDR3 DNA reads TGTGCCAGCAGCCCCCAAGGAACGGGGGGGGAGCAGTTCTTC. It specifies CASSPQGTGGEQFF.

This rearrangement joins TRBV11-2 to TRBJ1-2; perhaps TRBD1 as D (5 bases). V shed 1 base and J shed 6 bases, with 6 bases lying between them. The germline V gene encodes CDR1 SGHAT and CDR2 FQNNGV. The CDR3 covers 12 residues. CDR3 protein: CASSLGRDGYTF. The CDR3 coding sequence is TGTGCCAGCAGCTTAGGCAGGGATGGCTACACCTTC.

The chain is built from TRBV6-2 or TRBV6-3 and TRBJ2-2; 8 nucleotides agree with TRBD1. CDR1 is MNHEY, CDR2 SVGEGT, per germline. The CDR3 is made up of 16 amino acids. V was pared by 5 bases and J by 5 bases, with 10 bases of the junction left unmatched. Written as DNA, the CDR3 is TGTGCCAGCAGTGGGGACAGGCTACACGATACCGGGGAGCTGTTTTTT. It encodes CASSGDRLHDTGELFF.

The sample holds a few counts of this clone. V and J are TRBV6-2 or TRBV6-3 and TRBJ1-5, with TRBD1 matching over 10 bases. Unmatched junction bases numbered 5, after V lost 5 bases and J lost 4 bases. The V gene's germline CDR1 is MNHEY and CDR2 SVGEGT. The CDR3 has 15 residues. The CDR3 here is CASSADRGPNQPQHF. CDR3 in DNA: TGTGCCAGCAGTGCAGACAGGGGGCCTAATCAGCCCCAGCATTTT.

The chain joins TRBV6-5 to TRBJ2-1, with D possibly TRBD1 on 6 matching bases. The CDR3 covers 15 residues. Trimming removed 0 bases at V and 9 bases at J, with 15 bases between. Germline lookup yields CDR1 MNHEY and CDR2 SVGAGI. In DNA, the CDR3 is TGTGCCAGCAGTTACTCGATAGCAGGGGCTAGTGAGCAGTTCTTC. It translates to CASSYSIAGASEQFF.